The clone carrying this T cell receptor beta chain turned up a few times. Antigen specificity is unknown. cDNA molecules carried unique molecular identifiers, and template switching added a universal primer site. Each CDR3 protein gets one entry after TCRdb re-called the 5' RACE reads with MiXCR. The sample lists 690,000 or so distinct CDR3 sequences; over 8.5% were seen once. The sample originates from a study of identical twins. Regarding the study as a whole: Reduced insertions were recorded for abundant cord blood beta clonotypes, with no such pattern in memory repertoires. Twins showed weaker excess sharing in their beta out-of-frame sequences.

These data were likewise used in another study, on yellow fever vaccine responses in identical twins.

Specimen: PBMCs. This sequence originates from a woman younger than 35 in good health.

CDR3: CASDLGRGARQPQHF. The CDR3 nucleotides are TGTGCCAGCGACTTAGGTAGGGGGGCGCGGCAGCCCCAGCATTTT. The rearrangement joins TRBV2 to TRBJ1-5; a possible D gene is TRBD1 (6 bases). Germline CDR1 and CDR2: SNHLY and FYNNEI. This CDR3 is 15 amino acids long. V was trimmed by 8 bases and J by 7 bases, leaving 21 bases between them.